This entry features one T cell receptor beta chain sequence. The antigen remains undetermined. Germline CDR1 and CDR2: SEHNR and FQNEAQ (reference sequence). V lost 5 bases to trimming and J lost 7 bases, with 17 bases between them. This CDR3 has 15 residues. These data are taken from a study of long-term antiretroviral therapy in people with HIV. Researchers report immunoSEQ v3.0 was run at survey level. Here immunoSEQ multiplex PCR was the method, and the copy in TCRdb shows in-frame clones only, minus some. The sample records about 39,000 clones, approximately 85% being singletons. Overall study results and limits: Adherence to ART, viral resistance and therapy changes lacked any data. Post-ART diversity increased but stayed below transplant donor controls. All time points showed a repertoire dominated by clones expanded before ART.

The TCR comes from a woman aged 50 to 65 with HIV. This sample comprised unsorted PBMCs, obtained 3.1 years after starting antiretroviral therapy. V and J are TRBV7-9 and TRBJ1-4, with D maybe TRBD1 (5 bases). This CDR3 is CASSPGRGNSEKLFF. In DNA form, the CDR3 reads TGTGCCAGCAGCCCGGGACGGGGAAATAGTGAAAAACTGTTTTTT.